The T cell receptor (beta chain) under discussion was sequenced for a study of blood T cells in healthy people across ages (dated by TCRdb to about 2015). Background for the entire study: Template switching captured roughly one uniquely barcoded TCR beta cDNA molecule per two T cells in model experiments. Age-related changes in TCR beta repertoire diversity were measured in the study by deep sequencing normalized with unique cDNA molecular identifiers. Two additional independent replicas of 1 million unique cDNA reads from the same blood draw were analyzed for two donors (one aged 18 to 30 and one aged 80 or older). Donors were grouped into four age groups: young (average roughly 15 years), middle-aged (under 40), aged (around 66) and long-lived (just over 80). To avoid experimental bias, donors of different ages were distributed randomly across sequencing lanes. Broader findings and caveats from the paper: There was a strong correlation between observed TCR beta diversity and the percentage of naive T cells measured by flow cytometry. Compared with the aged group, more naive CD4+ T cells, fewer expanded clones and increased TCR diversity were shown by the long-lived group, suggesting age selection. Since profiling was done on bulk unsorted PBMCs, naive and antigen-experienced compartments could not be conclusively compared. Observed TCR beta diversity per million T cells fell roughly linearly with age, and a significant reduction was already apparent by age approximately 41. The CMV infection status of donors was not known, potentially confounding age-related changes in expanded clonotypes. Estimates of total diversity based on one million sequenced T cells were considered lower bounds and underestimates.

This clonotype was detected ten times or more. Its antigen has not been determined. Per-base quality was not reported, and no clone a single base away is much larger than it. Library generation was performed with 5' RACE. The data were produced on an Illumina HiSeq 2500. A second PCR of about 7 to 12 cycles was run with a J-beta primer mix and a sample-barcoded 5' primer. A template-switch 5' adaptor carrying 12 random nucleotides introduced a unique molecular identifier onto each TCR beta cDNA molecule. Each sample yielded at least 2.5 million CDR3-containing paired-end reads. The Mint cDNA synthesis kit, primed by a TRBC-specific oligonucleotide, was used to synthesize first-strand cDNA from all RNA. After uracil-DNA glycosylase treatment, a first 18-cycle PCR used universal primers M1SS and BC2_uni_R on all cDNA. The original methods were these. Each sample was normalized by randomly selecting 1 million high-quality reads, each carrying a distinct molecular identifier. Instead of being binned into consensus sequences, reads with shared molecular identifiers were discarded. MiTCR, with a Q25 quality threshold and the strictest error-elimination algorithm, was used for CDR3 identification, clonotype clustering and error correction. Lower-bound total TCR beta diversity was estimated with a nonparametric unseen species model using Euler transformation. Clones were called with MiXCR by TCRdb after fastp trimmed the public reads at Q25, and only in-frame beta chains were retained. Entries are consolidated by CDR3 protein sequence, retaining the most common genes and DNA. TCRdb's processing, not the authors' own work, is the source of the V and J calls. For this sample the table gives 650,000 to 1,000,000 distinct CDR3 sequences, of which 35% to 60% were detected only once. The top ten constitute less than 20% of the sample.

The donors were about 40 Caucasian individuals from Russia, aged roughly 6 to 90 years, who were systemically healthy. Roughly 9 milliliters of peripheral blood were drawn from each donor into EDTA-treated Vacutainer tubes. Ficoll-Paque density-gradient centrifugation was used to isolate PBMCs, with at least 6.5 million per sample. Total RNA was extracted from PBMCs with Trizol reagent, with at least 5.5 micrograms obtained per sample. For every donor, flow cytometry on a PBMC aliquot measured the percentage of naive CD45RAhigh/CD27high T cells. Sequences were obtained from blood. The TCR sequence derives from an elderly man in good health.

The DNA sequence reads TGTGCCAGCAGCCCTGCTCAGGGGCCTAGAAGACCTTCGGAGACCCAGTACTTC. Translated, this gives CASSPAQGPRRPSETQYF. Recombination connected TRBV7-9 to TRBJ2-5; TRBD1 is a possible D gene, resting on 6 matching bases. In the germline V gene (reference sequence), CDR1 corresponds to SEHNR and CDR2 to FQNEAQ. The CDR3 runs 18 residues from the cysteine to the phenylalanine. Only the CDR3 part of the read is kept: 54 bases, read in frame from the first base. V is reduced by 5 bases and J by 5 bases, leaving a spacing of 27 bases between them.